This TCR beta chain was profiled in a study of T cells after yellow fever vaccination. TCRdb fed the 5' RACE reads into MiXCR, producing one record per CDR3 protein. Among hundreds of thousands of distinct CDR3 sequences listed, around 12% were seen once. This clonotype was counted a few times. Sequencing used CD4+ T cells sorted from PBMCs, obtained 15 days after the yellow fever booster vaccination. This TCR was recovered from a young man who received the YFV17D yellow fever vaccine.

The CDR3 DNA follows: TGTGCCAGCAGCACCCGGACTGGATACCAAGAGACCCAGTACTTC. Its protein is CASSTRTGYQETQYF. The chain combines TRBV7-2 with TRBJ2-5; D possibly corresponds to TRBD2 (5 bases). V lost 5 bases and J 0 bases, leaving 13 bases between the germline ends. Germline V gene sequence: CDR1 SGHTA, CDR2 FQGNSA. The CDR3 covers 15 residues.